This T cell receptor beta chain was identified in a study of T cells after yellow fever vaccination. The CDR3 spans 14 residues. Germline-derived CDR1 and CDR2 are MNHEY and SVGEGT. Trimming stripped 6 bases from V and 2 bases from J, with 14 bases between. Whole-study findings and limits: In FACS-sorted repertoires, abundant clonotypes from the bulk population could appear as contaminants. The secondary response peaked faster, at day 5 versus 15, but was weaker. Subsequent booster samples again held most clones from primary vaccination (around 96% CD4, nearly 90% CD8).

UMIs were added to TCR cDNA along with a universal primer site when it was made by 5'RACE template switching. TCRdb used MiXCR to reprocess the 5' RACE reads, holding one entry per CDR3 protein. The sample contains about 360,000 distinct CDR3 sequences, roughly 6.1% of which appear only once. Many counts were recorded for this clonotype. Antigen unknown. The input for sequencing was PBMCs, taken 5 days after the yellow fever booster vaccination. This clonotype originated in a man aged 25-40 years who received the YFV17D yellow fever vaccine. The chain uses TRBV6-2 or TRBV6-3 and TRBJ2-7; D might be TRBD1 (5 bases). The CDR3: CASSPRGFTYEQYF. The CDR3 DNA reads TGTGCCAGCAGCCCAAGGGGTTTCACCTACGAGCAGTACTTC.